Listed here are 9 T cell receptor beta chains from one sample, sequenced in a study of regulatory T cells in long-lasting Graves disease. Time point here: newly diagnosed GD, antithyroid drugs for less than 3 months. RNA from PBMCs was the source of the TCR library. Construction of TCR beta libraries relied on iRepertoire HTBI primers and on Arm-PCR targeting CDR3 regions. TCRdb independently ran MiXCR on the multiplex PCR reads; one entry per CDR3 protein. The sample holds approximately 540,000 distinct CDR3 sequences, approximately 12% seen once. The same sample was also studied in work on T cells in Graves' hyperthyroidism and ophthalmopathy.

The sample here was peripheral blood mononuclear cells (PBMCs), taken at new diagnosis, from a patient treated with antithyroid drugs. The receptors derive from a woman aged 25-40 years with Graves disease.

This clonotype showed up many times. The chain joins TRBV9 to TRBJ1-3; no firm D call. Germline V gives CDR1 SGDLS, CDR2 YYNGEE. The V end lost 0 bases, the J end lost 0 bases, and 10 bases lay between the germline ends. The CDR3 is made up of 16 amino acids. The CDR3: CASSVGALLSGNTIYF. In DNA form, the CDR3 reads TGTGCCAGCAGCGTAGGAGCCCTACTCTCTGGAAACACCATATATTTT.

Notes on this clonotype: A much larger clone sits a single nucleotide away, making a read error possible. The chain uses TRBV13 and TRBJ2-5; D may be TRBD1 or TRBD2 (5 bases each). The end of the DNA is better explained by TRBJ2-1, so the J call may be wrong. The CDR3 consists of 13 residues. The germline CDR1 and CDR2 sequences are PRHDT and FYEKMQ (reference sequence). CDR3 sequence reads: CASSYGHGETQFF. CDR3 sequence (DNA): TGTGCCAGCAGCTATGGACATGGGGAGACCCAGTTCTTC.

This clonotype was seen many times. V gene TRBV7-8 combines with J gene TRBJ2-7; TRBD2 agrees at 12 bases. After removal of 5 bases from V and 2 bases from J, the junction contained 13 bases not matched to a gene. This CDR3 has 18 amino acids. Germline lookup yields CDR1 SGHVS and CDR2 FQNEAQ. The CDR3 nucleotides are TGTGCCAGCAGCCGTATGACTAGCGGGAGTAGTGGGACCTACGAGCAGTACTTC. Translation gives CASSRMTSGSSGTYEQYF.

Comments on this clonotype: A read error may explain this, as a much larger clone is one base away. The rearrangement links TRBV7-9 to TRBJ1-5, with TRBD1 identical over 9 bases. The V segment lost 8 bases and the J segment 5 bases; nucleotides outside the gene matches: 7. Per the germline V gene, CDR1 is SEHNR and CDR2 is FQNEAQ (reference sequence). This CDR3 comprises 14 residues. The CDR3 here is CASDGTGPYQPQHF. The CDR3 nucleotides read TGTGCCAGCGACGGGACAGGGCCCTATCAGCCCCAGCATTTT.

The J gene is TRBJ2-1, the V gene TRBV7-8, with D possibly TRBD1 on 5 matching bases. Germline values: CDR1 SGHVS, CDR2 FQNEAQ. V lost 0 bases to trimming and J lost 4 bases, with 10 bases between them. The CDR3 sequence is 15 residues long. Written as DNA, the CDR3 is TGTGCCAGCAGCTTAGCCCCAGGGTGGTACAATGAGCAGTTCTTC. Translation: CASSLAPGWYNEQFF. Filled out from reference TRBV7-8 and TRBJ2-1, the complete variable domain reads GAGVSQSPRYKVAKRGQDVALRCDPISGHVSLFWYQQALGQGPEFLTYFQNEAQLDKSGLPSDRFFAERPEGSVSTLKIQRTQQEDSAVYLCASSLAPGWYNEQFFGPGTRLTVL.

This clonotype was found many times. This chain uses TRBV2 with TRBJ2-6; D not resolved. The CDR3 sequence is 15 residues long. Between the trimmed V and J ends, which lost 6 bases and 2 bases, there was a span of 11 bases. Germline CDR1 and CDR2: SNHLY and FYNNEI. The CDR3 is CASRPDGAGANVLTF. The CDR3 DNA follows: TGTGCCAGCAGGCCCGATGGGGCTGGGGCCAACGTCCTGACTTTC.

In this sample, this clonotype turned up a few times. Written as DNA, the CDR3 is TGCAGTGCTGGCTACAGGGAGATAGTCTATGGCTACACCTTC. Translating it yields CSAGYREIVYGYTF. V is TRBV20-1 and J is TRBJ1-2; tentative D call: TRBD1 (6 bases). Germline loops: CDR1 DFQATT, CDR2 SNEGSKA (reference sequence). V was shortened by 5 bases and J by 4 bases, with 17 bases between the two germline ends. The CDR3 covers 14 residues.

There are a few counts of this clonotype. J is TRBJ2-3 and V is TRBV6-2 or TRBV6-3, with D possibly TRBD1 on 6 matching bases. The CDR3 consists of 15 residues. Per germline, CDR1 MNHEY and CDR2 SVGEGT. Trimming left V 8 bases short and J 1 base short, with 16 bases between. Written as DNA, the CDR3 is TGTGCCAGCGGAGTACCAGGGGCTGGCACAGATACGCAGTATTTT. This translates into CASGVPGAGTDTQYF.

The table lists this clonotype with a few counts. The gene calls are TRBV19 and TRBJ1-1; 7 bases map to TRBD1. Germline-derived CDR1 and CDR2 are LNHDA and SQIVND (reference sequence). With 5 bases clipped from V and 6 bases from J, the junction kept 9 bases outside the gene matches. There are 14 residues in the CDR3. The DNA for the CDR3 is TGTGCCAGTAGTCCCTATCTTGGGACAGCTGAAGCTTTCTTT. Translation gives CASSPYLGTAEAFF.